The entry below describes one T cell receptor (beta chain). Its antigen is still unknown. This specimen belongs to a study of cytomegalovirus exposure and HLA in healthy donors. Study findings and constraints: The investigators catalogued 164 TCR beta chains as cytomegalovirus-associated.

The table came from immunoSEQ multiplex PCR; TCRdb's copy has only in-frame clones and leaves some out. The sample carries 190,000 or so clones, roughly 84% recorded once. Sequencing used PBMCs. The receptor's source is a young woman in good health and CMV-seropositive.

The CDR3 is CASSFRLADEFF. CDR3 in DNA: TGTGCCAGCAGCTTTAGACTAGCGGACGAGTTCTTC. J is TRBJ2-1 and V is TRBV7-9; 9 bases align to TRBD2. Germline trimming cut 3 bases from V and 14 bases from J; bases unmatched to any gene: 5. This CDR3 has 12 amino acids. Germline CDR1 and CDR2: SEHNR and FQNEAQ (reference sequence).